This entry is about one TCR beta chain. Its antigen is undetermined. Here immunoSEQ multiplex PCR was the method, and the copy in TCRdb shows in-frame clones only, minus some. This table has roughly 49,000 clones, roughly nine tenths appearing once. This sample is drawn from a study of Tregs in tolerant kidney transplant recipients. Study outcomes and limitations: Expanding Tregs on activated donor B cells appeared to best identify donor-specific TCRbeta clones.

The sequenced sample was Tregs from blood. The origin of this receptor is a human donor in good health.

CDR3 loop: CASSRDYRGTDTQYF. CDR3 in DNA: TGTGCCAGCAGCCGGGACTATCGGGGCACAGATACGCAGTATTTT. The rearrangement links TRBV14 to TRBJ2-3, with 7 bases aligning to TRBD2. V shed 4 bases and J 1 base; nucleotides not matched to a gene: 5. Per the germline V gene, CDR1 is SGHDN and CDR2 is FVKESK. CDR3 length: 15 amino acids.